Listed here are 8 T cell receptor beta chains from one sample, sequenced in a study of T cells after yellow fever vaccination (dated by TCRdb to the late 2010s). The sample's treatment or condition label, decoded: live attenuated yellow fever vaccine strain. Library preparation used 5' RACE. Reads for this sample came from an Illumina NovaSeq 6000. TCRdb took the public reads, trimmed them with fastp at Q25, ran MiXCR for clone calling and kept in-frame beta chains. Here each entry gathers all rows of one CDR3 protein and keeps the most common genes and DNA. Counted in this sample were about 240,000 distinct CDR3 sequences; roughly 3.5% of them appeared once. The top ten constitute around 19% of the sample. Sample: PBMCs, taken 15 days after the yellow fever booster vaccination. These receptors were collected from a young man who received the YFV17D yellow fever vaccine.

Many counts were recorded for this clonotype. The gene calls are TRBV5-1 and TRBJ2-3, with D perhaps matching TRBD1 (5 bases). Trimming removed 4 bases at V and 5 bases at J, with 11 bases between. The CDR3 consists of 13 residues. Germline V gives CDR1 SGHRS, CDR2 YFSETQ. This CDR3 reads CASSSLTEDTQYF. Written as DNA, the CDR3 is TGCGCCAGCAGCAGCCTGACAGAAGATACGCAGTATTTT.

This clonotype was seen many times. The J gene is TRBJ2-7, the V gene TRBV7-6, with 8 bases identical to TRBD2. This CDR3 is built from 17 residues. Germline CDR1 is SGHVS and CDR2 is FNYEAQ. The junction had 7 bases not matched to a gene; V was cut back by 0 bases and J by 0 bases. The CDR3 protein is CASSLALRGAISYEQYF. The DNA of the CDR3 is TGTGCCAGCAGCTTAGCGCTGCGGGGGGCCATCTCCTACGAGCAGTACTTC.

This clonotype has ten or more counts. The J gene is TRBJ2-1, the V gene TRBV7-2; 7 bases line up with TRBD2. CDR1 is SGHTA, CDR2 FQGNSA, per germline. The CDR3 length is 16 residues. The junction had 8 bases not matched to a gene; V was cut back by 5 bases and J by 1 base. In DNA form, the CDR3 reads TGTGCCAGCAGCCTCTTATCCGGGGGGTCCTACAATGAGCAGTTCTTC. Translated, it gives CASSLLSGGSYNEQFF.

This clonotype was detected ten times or more. The rearrangement joins TRBV4-2 to TRBJ1-6, with 8 bases matching TRBD1. This CDR3 comprises 16 residues. CDR1 LGHNA and CDR2 YNFKEQ come from the germline V gene. Losses at the gene ends were 4 bases for V and 10 bases for J; bases not matched to a gene: 12. The CDR3 DNA reads TGTGCCAGCAGCCTCAGCCCCGGGACAGGTGTGTCACCCCTCCACTTT. It is translated as CASSLSPGTGVSPLHF.

This clonotype was detected ten times or more. The chain is built from TRBV6-5 and TRBJ2-7; the D call may be TRBD1 or TRBD2 (6 bases each). The CDR3 totals 14 residues. V dropped 0 bases and J dropped 3 bases, with 9 bases sitting between them. The germline V gene encodes CDR1 MNHEY and CDR2 SVGAGI. CDR3 protein: CASSYSKGGYEQYV. CDR3 DNA: TGTGCCAGCAGTTACTCGAAGGGGGGCTACGAGCAGTACGTC.

This clonotype was seen many times. The chain joins TRBV18 to TRBJ2-3; D is undetermined. This CDR3 comprises 13 residues. Trimming shortened V by 3 bases and J by 6 bases, and 10 bases separated the two germline ends. The V gene's germline CDR1 is KGHSH and CDR2 LQKENI. The CDR3 reads CASSPTNGDTQYF. The CDR3 DNA is TGTGCCAGCTCACCGACGAATGGGGATACGCAGTATTTT.

This clonotype was counted at least ten times. V usage is TRBV3-1 and J usage is TRBJ2-2, with 8 bases lining up with TRBD1. CDR1 is LGHDT and CDR2 is YNNKEL in the germline V gene (reference sequence). There are 14 residues in the CDR3. J lost 6 bases, V lost 3 bases, and 3 bases had no gene match. This CDR3 reads CASSQQGASGELFF. The CDR3, as DNA: TGTGCCAGCAGCCAGCAGGGGGCCTCCGGGGAGCTGTTTTTT.

This clonotype was found many times. CDR3 protein: CASRSGLAGYRSSYEQYF. Written as DNA, the CDR3 is TGTGCCAGCAGATCGGGACTAGCGGGGTATAGGAGCTCCTACGAGCAGTACTTC. The chain carries TRBV6-2 or TRBV6-3 and TRBJ2-7; 13 bases match TRBD2. The CDR3 spans 18 residues. In germline, CDR1 is MNHEY, CDR2 SVGEGT. J lost 0 bases, V lost 6 bases, and 11 bases had no gene match.